The next 6 T cell receptor beta chains were all read from a single sample in a study of T-cell memory formation after mild COVID-19. MiXCR, run by TCRdb on the 5' RACE reads, gives a single entry per CDR3 protein. This sample has about 200,000 distinct CDR3 sequences, with roughly 10% found just once. Sequencing was carried out using PBMCs or a T cell subset sorted from them (not recorded which). The receptors stem from a man between 18 and 29 years old who had mild COVID-19 (a few samples of this study predate the infection). Cell type and time point are not known.

In its sample, this clonotype was seen a few times. The CDR3 is CSARVWRPNSYEQYF. The DNA of the CDR3 is TGCAGTGCTAGAGTGTGGAGGCCCAACTCCTACGAGCAGTACTTC. This chain joins TRBV20-1 and TRBJ2-7; D may be TRBD2 (5 bases). Germline CDR1 and CDR2: DFQATT and SNEGSKA (reference sequence). V was clipped by 1 base and J by 0 bases, with 13 bases between them. This CDR3 region has 15 residues.

There are many counts of this clonotype. V is TRBV5-1 and J is TRBJ2-5; 11 bases match TRBD2. CDR1 SGHRS and CDR2 YFSETQ come from the germline V gene. This CDR3 has 14 residues. V gave up 2 bases and J gave up 5 bases; unmatched junction bases: 2. The CDR3 region has the DNA TGCGCCAGCAGCTTTAGCGGGGGGGACGAGACCCAGTACTTC. It codes for CASSFSGGDETQYF.

This sequence joins TRBV18 and TRBJ1-4; D not resolved. V lost 4 bases, J lost 4 bases, and 16 bases lay in between. This CDR3 region has 16 residues. Germline CDR1 and CDR2: KGHSH and LQKENI. The CDR3 bases are TGTGCCAGCTCACTGCGCGGACGGGTTTTTAATGAAAAACTGTTTTTT. The encoded protein is CASSLRGRVFNEKLFF.

The J gene is TRBJ1-2, the V gene TRBV10-3; D is unclear. In germline, CDR1 is ENHRY, CDR2 SYGVKD. The CDR3 runs 13 residues. CDR3 sequence reads: CASAVAANYGYTF. CDR3 bases: TGTGCAAGCGCAGTGGCAGCTAACTATGGCTACACCTTC.

The chain uses TRBV6-2 or TRBV6-3 and TRBJ1-1; D gene ambiguous. Germline CDR1 is MNHEY and CDR2 is SVGEGT. Trimming pared 2 bases from V and 2 bases from J, leaving 6 bases between. CDR3 length: 13 residues. CDR3 in amino acids: CASSYNSNTEAFF. For the CDR3, the DNA is TGTGCCAGCAGTTACAACTCTAACACTGAAGCTTTCTTT.

This clonotype was counted a few times. The genes are TRBV29-1 and TRBJ2-7, with 9 bases identical to TRBD1. The CDR3 has 13 residues. V was clipped by 4 bases and J by 4 bases; unmatched bases: 5. Germline V gene data show CDR1 as SQVTM and CDR2 as ANQGSEA. In nucleotides, the CDR3 is TGCAGCGTTGTAACAGGGGGCAAATACGAGCAGTACTTC. Encoded protein: CSVVTGGKYEQYF.